This T cell receptor beta chain was obtained from a study of T-cell reconstitution after alpha-beta-depleted transplantation in children. This CDR3 is 15 amino acids long. Germline V lookup: CDR1 SQVTM, CDR2 ANQGSEA. Losses at the gene ends were 4 bases for V and 2 bases for J; bases not matched to a gene: 10. General study findings and limits: It was surviving recipient T cells and thymic progenitors that gave some patients high TCRbeta diversity at day 60. Diversity and T-cell counts at one year after transplant derived mostly from new T cells. Several hundred expanded graft clones reportedly were the source of alpha-beta T cells about two months after transplant.

This clonotype has a count of ten or more. The antigen is unknown. Unique molecular identifiers tagged the TCRbeta library. TCRdb reprocessed the PCR reads via MiXCR and lists one record per CDR3 protein. The sample records 450,000 to 600,000 distinct CDR3 sequences, 10% being singletons. This chain links TRBV29-1 with TRBJ2-5; 7 bases map to TRBD2. The origin of this receptor is a child aged 2 to 10 with inherited bone marrow failure, due to receive a stem cell transplant. The sample was PBMCs, taken before TCRalphabeta/CD19-depleted stem cell transplant. CDR3 sequence (DNA): TGCAGCGTTGTACGAGCGGGATTAGGGCAAGAGACCCAGTACTTC. This gives the protein CSVVRAGLGQETQYF.